What follows is one T cell receptor beta chain and its context. The data belong to a study of blood T cells in healthy people across ages. A second PCR of roughly 7 to 11 cycles used a sample-barcoded 5' primer and a J-beta primer mix. TCRdb re-called the 5' RACE reads through MiXCR, storing one row per CDR3 protein. Of roughly 650,000 distinct CDR3 sequences listed, about 32% are singletons. V lost 7 bases and J lost 6, with 17 bases in between. CDR1 is SNHLY, CDR2 FYNNEI, per germline. This CDR3 comprises 14 residues. Input material: blood. This chain connects TRBV2 to TRBJ2-3; TRBD1 or TRBD2 may be the D gene (5 bases each). The TCR sequence derives from an elderly woman in good health. The CDR3: CASKRDGTLDTQYF. The CDR3 coding sequence is TGTGCCAGCAAAAGGGACGGGACGTTGGATACGCAGTATTTT.